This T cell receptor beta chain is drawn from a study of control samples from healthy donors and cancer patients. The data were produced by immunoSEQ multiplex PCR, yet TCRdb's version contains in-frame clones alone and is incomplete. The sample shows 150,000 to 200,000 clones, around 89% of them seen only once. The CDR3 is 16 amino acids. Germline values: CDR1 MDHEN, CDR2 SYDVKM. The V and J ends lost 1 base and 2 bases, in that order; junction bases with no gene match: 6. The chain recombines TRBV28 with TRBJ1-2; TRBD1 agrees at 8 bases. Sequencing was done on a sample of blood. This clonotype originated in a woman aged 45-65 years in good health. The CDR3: CASSLSFGTGNYGYTF. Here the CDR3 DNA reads TGTGCCAGCAGTTTATCCTTCGGGACAGGAAACTATGGCTACACCTTC.